These 22 T cell receptor beta chains were sequenced from one sample in a study of blood T cell repertoires in COVID-19 (dated by TCRdb to about 2020). Libraries were prepared through the immunoSEQ multiplex PCR assay. TCRdb carries this immuneACCESS record with in-frame sequences only. Its versions omit some clonotypes, under half of them owing to an unresolved V gene in the studies checked, with the rest unexplained. The sample contains 250,000 to 300,000 clones, approximately 90% of them found a single time. Approximately 2% of the sample comes from the top ten. Sequencing was performed on PBMCs or T cells enriched from blood (not recorded which). These receptors were collected from a woman aged 55-69 years in a cohort exposed to, infected with or recovered from COVID-19 (not recorded which).

The genes are TRBV30 and TRBJ2-7; 10 nucleotides align to TRBD2. The germline V gene encodes CDR1 GTSNPN and CDR2 SVGIG (reference sequence). With 5 bases clipped from V and 6 bases from J, the junction kept 7 bases outside the gene matches. The CDR3 sequence is 13 residues long. The CDR3 DNA sequence: TGTGCCTGGGCTCTAGCGGGAGTCTCCGAGCAGTACTTC. The encoded protein is CAWALAGVSEQYF.

This rearrangement joins TRBV19 to TRBJ2-7, with TRBD2 as a possible D gene (8 bases). The CDR3 runs to 16 residues. V was clipped by 11 bases and J by 4 bases, with 27 bases between them. Per the germline V gene, CDR1 is LNHDA and CDR2 is SQIVND (reference sequence). The CDR3 loop reads CAGHDGTETSAYEQYF. The DNA for the CDR3 is TGTGCCGGCCACGATGGGACAGAGACTAGCGCTTACGAGCAGTACTTC.

V is TRBV7-9 and J is TRBJ2-1, with 9 nucleotides matching TRBD2. The V gene's germline CDR1 is SEHNR and CDR2 FQNEAQ (reference sequence). V gave up 3 bases and J gave up 12 bases; unmatched junction bases: 9. There are 14 residues in the CDR3. This CDR3 reads CASSFVASGARQFF. Here the CDR3 DNA reads TGTGCCAGCAGCTTTGTGGCTAGCGGGGCGCGGCAGTTCTTC.

This sequence joins TRBV19 and TRBJ2-1; possibly TRBD2 for D (6 bases). Germline V gene data show CDR1 as LNHDA and CDR2 as SQIVND (reference sequence). V lost 4 bases and J 9 bases, leaving 16 bases between the germline ends. The CDR3 sequence is 14 residues long. The CDR3 region is CASSNTAGLLEQFF. Written as DNA, the CDR3 is TGTGCCAGTAGTAATACGGCGGGACTTCTTGAGCAGTTCTTC.

The sample holds one count of this clone. The rearrangement links TRBV18 to TRBJ1-1, with 7 positions matching TRBD1. CDR1 and CDR2 from the germline V gene are KGHSH and LQKENI. V lost 8 bases to trimming and J lost 0 bases; unmatched junction nucleotides: 12. This CDR3 region has 16 residues. In DNA form, the CDR3 reads TGTGCCAGCAACCGACAGGGACAAGTGATGAACACTGAAGCTTTCTTT. Residues: CASNRQGQVMNTEAFF. The complete variable domain, with remaining parts taken from reference TRBV18 and TRBJ1-1, reads NAGVMQNPRHLVRRRGQEARLRCSPMKGHSHVYWYRQLPEEGLKFMVYLQKENIIDESGMPKERFSAEFPKEGPSILRIQQVVRGDSAAYFCASNRQGQVMNTEAFFGQGTRLTVV.

The rearrangement joins TRBV5-6 to TRBJ1-1, with a weak D call TRBD1 (6 bases). CDR1 and CDR2 from the germline V gene are SGHDT and YYEEEE. The V gene lost 1 base and the J gene lost 10 bases, with 11 bases spanning the gap. This CDR3 contains 12 residues. Here the CDR3 reads CASSLMTGPAFF. CDR3 sequence (DNA): TGTGCCAGCAGCTTGATGACAGGTCCAGCTTTCTTT.

This chain uses TRBV6-5 with TRBJ1-1; D unclear. Germline V CDR1 and CDR2: MNHEY, SVGAGI. The V end lost 8 bases, the J end lost 1 base, and 5 bases lay between the germline ends. The CDR3 has 11 residues. The CDR3 coding sequence is TGTGCCAGCGAGGGGAACACTGAAGCTTTCTTT. Residues: CASEGNTEAFF.

This chain joins TRBV11-2 and TRBJ2-1; 8 nucleotides agree with TRBD1. V shed 1 base, J shed 8 bases, and the junction held 4 bases outside the gene matches. Germline lookup yields CDR1 SGHAT and CDR2 FQNNGV. This CDR3 comprises 14 residues. DNA for the CDR3: TGTGCCAGCAGCTTAGTACAGGGGGTGCATGAGCAGTTCTTC. Translation gives CASSLVQGVHEQFF.

This clone was seen just once. The rearrangement joins TRBV18 to TRBJ2-2, with D possibly being TRBD1 (6 bases). The V end was cut by 1 base, the J end by 1 base, with 7 bases between. The CDR3 has 15 residues. Germline V CDR1 and CDR2: KGHSH, LQKENI. CDR3 DNA sequence: TGTGCCAGCTCACCACAGACAGGGAACACCGGGGAGCTGTTTTTT. Amino acids: CASSPQTGNTGELFF.

CDR3 in amino acids: CASSKCRGIGNQPQHF. CDR3 in DNA: TGTGCCAGCAGCAAATGCAGGGGTATTGGTAATCAGCCCCAGCATTTT. The chain carries TRBV21-1 and TRBJ1-5; the table's D call, TRBD1, was not checked against the DNA. TRBV21-1 is given as a pseudogene. The CDR3 sequence is 16 residues long.

CDR3 nucleotide sequence: TGTGCCTGGAATCTTCGCAGGGACAATGAGCAGTTCTTC. This translates into CAWNLRRDNEQFF. The rearrangement links TRBV30 to TRBJ2-1, with a possible D match to TRBD1 (5 bases). With 4 bases removed from V and 5 bases from J, the gap between germline ends came to 12 bases. The V gene's germline CDR1 is GTSNPN and CDR2 SVGIG (reference sequence). This CDR3 is 13 amino acids long.

The genes are TRBV7-2 and TRBJ2-7, with TRBD2 matching 8 bases. CDR3 length: 15 residues. Germline V gene lookup returns CDR1 SGHTA and CDR2 FQGNSA. The ends lost 2 bases at V and 4 bases at J; junction bases unmatched: 7. CDR3 in DNA: TGTGCCAGCAGCTTAATTGGGGGACTAGATTACGAGCAGTACTTC. It translates to CASSLIGGLDYEQYF.

Here the CDR3 DNA reads TGTGCCAGTAGCCAGGACGAGCGGAATTCACCCCTCCACTTT. Translation gives CASSQDERNSPLHF. This sequence joins TRBV19 and TRBJ1-6; no definite D call. Germline V gene data show CDR1 as LNHDA and CDR2 as SQIVND (reference sequence). CDR3 length: 14 amino acids. The V and J ends lost 6 bases and 7 bases respectively, with 13 bases between them.

The chain joins TRBV18 to TRBJ1-1, with 9 bases lining up with TRBD1. The CDR3 length is 16 residues. The germline V gene has CDR1 KGHSH and CDR2 LQKENI. Trimming removed 4 bases from V and 1 base from J; junction bases left unmatched: 7. The CDR3: CASSLEQGAGNTEAFF. Here the CDR3 DNA reads TGTGCCAGCTCACTCGAACAGGGGGCGGGGAACACTGAAGCTTTCTTT.

The gene calls are TRBV11-2 and TRBJ1-5; 7 bases agree with TRBD1. Unmatched junction bases numbered 7, after V lost 4 bases and J lost 4 bases. The CDR3 length is 15 residues. CDR1 is SGHAT and CDR2 is FQNNGV in the germline V gene. The CDR3 DNA reads as TGTGCCAGCAGCTCGGGGACAGAAACGAATCAGCCCCAGCATTTT. It translates to CASSSGTETNQPQHF. Together with reference TRBV11-2 and TRBJ1-5, the CDR3 gives the full variable domain: EAGVAQSPRYKIIEKRQSVAFWCNPISGHATLYWYQQILGQGPKLLIQFQNNGVVDDSQLPKDRFSAERLKGVDSTLKIQPAKLEDSAVYLCASSSGTETNQPQHFGDGTRLSIL.

V and J are TRBV5-7 and TRBJ1-5, with D maybe TRBD1 (6 bases). TRBV5-7 carries the ORF label, with uncertain function. The ends were cut back, 5 bases at V and 2 bases at J, with 20 bases in the middle. The CDR3 loop spans 17 amino acids. CDR3 amino acids: CASSYARGAKGNQPQHF. The DNA of the CDR3 is TGTGCCAGCAGTTACGCCCGGGGGGCGAAGGGCAATCAGCCCCAGCATTTT.

The chain joins TRBV2 to TRBJ2-2; 7 positions match TRBD1. This CDR3 has 14 amino acids. Germline V gene lookup returns CDR1 SNHLY and CDR2 FYNNEI. V was clipped by 6 bases and J by 6 bases; unmatched bases: 7. The CDR3 reads CASRGRQGAGELFF. The CDR3 bases are TGTGCCAGCAGGGGTAGGCAGGGGGCCGGGGAGCTGTTTTTT.

The chain couples TRBV19 to TRBJ1-1; D is undetermined. Germline CDR1 and CDR2: LNHDA and SQIVND (reference sequence). The CDR3 consists of 13 residues. V was cut by 3 bases and J by 0 bases, with 5 bases left in between. The CDR3 DNA reads TGTGCCAGTAGTATCAGATTGAACACTGAAGCTTTCTTT. Translation gives CASSIRLNTEAFF.

V usage is TRBV27 and J usage is TRBJ1-1, with TRBD1 as a possible D gene (5 bases). Between the trimmed V and J ends, which lost 6 bases and 1 base, there was a span of 12 bases. Germline assignment: CDR1 MNHEY and CDR2 SMNVEV (reference sequence). CDR3 size: 14 residues. The CDR3 DNA reads as TGTGCCAGCAGGGGCAGGGTAACGAACACTGAAGCTTTCTTT. This translates into CASRGRVTNTEAFF.

This clone was seen a few times. The rearrangement links TRBV18 to TRBJ2-7, with 7 positions matching TRBD2. V dropped 2 bases and J dropped 2; count of bases not matched to a gene: 6. Germline CDR1 and CDR2: KGHSH and LQKENI. The CDR3 length is 15 residues. The CDR3 DNA is TGTGCCAGCTCACCAGGGTCTAGCGGTGCCTACGAGCAGTACTTC. Its translation: CASSPGSSGAYEQYF.

This clone was seen once. The rearrangement links TRBV9 to TRBJ2-1; 8 bases align to TRBD2. Germline assignment: CDR1 SGDLS and CDR2 YYNGEE. This CDR3 comprises 16 residues. Trimming took 0 bases from V and 0 from J; bases not matched to a gene: 2. CDR3 residues: CASSVVAGISYNEQFF. The DNA for the CDR3 is TGTGCCAGCAGCGTAGTAGCGGGAATCTCCTACAATGAGCAGTTCTTC.

V is TRBV2 and J is TRBJ2-5; D is unclear. Germline CDR1 and CDR2: SNHLY and FYNNEI. The V end lost 8 bases, the J end lost 0 bases, and 16 bases lay between the germline ends. The CDR3 is 15 amino acids. The CDR3 sequence: CASPDTLIYQETQYF. In nucleotides, the CDR3 is TGTGCCAGCCCCGACACGCTTATATACCAAGAGACCCAGTACTTC.